These T cell receptor beta chains were read from a single sample in a study of control samples from healthy donors and cancer patients. The protocol was immunoSEQ multiplex PCR, while the TCRdb copy is restricted to in-frame clones and leaves out a portion. The data contain about 180,000 clones, 85% to 95% of them seen just once; the ten biggest clones take up around 1.3%. Specimen: blood. These receptors all come from a woman younger than 30 in good health. Both conserved end residues are part of each CDR3. The D gene is left open where the match is weak. Clone size, where shown, is once, few, many, or a class for clones that have expanded.

v_gene,abundance,j_gene,d_gene,CDR3aa,CDR3nt
TRBV7-9,NA,TRBJ1-4,TRBD1,CASSVGQVQSEKLFF,TGTGCCAGCAGCGTAGGACAGGTTCAGAGTGAAAAACTGTTTTTT
TRBV19,NA,TRBJ1-2,TRBD1,CASSTSTGQGVGYTF,TGTGCCAGTAGTACCTCCACCGGACAGGGGGTTGGCTACACCTTC
TRBV27,NA,TRBJ2-3,NA,CASSPWAGSTDTQYF,TGTGCCAGCAGTCCCTGGGCCGGGAGCACAGATACGCAGTATTTT
TRBV4-2,NA,TRBJ2-3,NA,CASSQDPSTDTQYF,TGTGCCAGCAGCCAAGACCCAAGCACAGATACGCAGTATTTT
TRBV9,NA,TRBJ1-1,NA,CASSVDGRDTEAFF,TGTGCCAGCAGCGTAGACGGCAGGGACACTGAAGCTTTCTTT
TRBV6-5,NA,TRBJ2-3,TRBD2,CASRRGGNTDTQYF,TGTGCCAGCAGACGCGGGGGAAACACAGATACGCAGTATTTT
TRBV11-1,NA,TRBJ2-1,TRBD1,CASSRTGGEGNEQFF,TGTGCCAGCAGCAGGACAGGGGGCGAGGGCAATGAGCAGTTCTTC
TRBV27,NA,TRBJ1-5,NA,CASSPRQGNGNQPQHF,TGTGCCAGCAGTCCGCGGCAGGGCAATGGCAATCAGCCCCAGCATTTT
TRBV7-2,NA,TRBJ2-1,NA,CASSPPVPTYNEQFF,TGTGCCAGCAGCCCCCCTGTCCCGACCTACAATGAGCAGTTCTTC
TRBV28,NA,TRBJ1-1,NA,CASSYRNTEAFF,TGTGCCAGCAGTTACCGAAACACTGAAGCTTTCTTT
TRBV9,NA,TRBJ2-7,TRBD2,CASSVEVAGGEQYF,TGTGCCAGCAGCGTAGAGGTAGCGGGAGGGGAGCAGTACTTC
TRBV6-6,NA,TRBJ1-1,NA,CASSYGGNTEAFF,TGTGCCAGCAGTTACGGAGGGAACACTGAAGCTTTCTTT
TRBV28,NA,TRBJ1-6,TRBD1,CASRPGQANSPLHF,TGTGCCAGCAGGCCGGGACAGGCGAATTCACCCCTCCACTTT
TRBV25-1,NA,TRBJ2-7,NA,CASSEGGGSHYEQYF,TGTGCCAGCAGTGAAGGGGGTGGCAGTCACTACGAGCAGTACTTC
TRBV27,NA,TRBJ1-5,NA,CASTRGGVEPQHF,TGTGCCAGCACTAGGGGCGGGGTCGAGCCCCAGCATTTT
TRBV5-5,NA,TRBJ1-2,TRBD1,CASSSLRGPGYTF,TGTGCCAGCAGCTCTCTTAGGGGGCCTGGCTACACCTTC
TRBV11-3,NA,TRBJ1-1,NA,CASSFGGTEAFF,TGTGCCAGCAGCTTTGGAGGTACTGAAGCTTTCTTT
TRBV3-1/TRBV3-2,NA,TRBJ1-3,TRBD1,CASSHRDRVYGNTIYF,TGTGCCAGCAGCCACCGGGACAGGGTGTACGGAAACACCATATATTTT
TRBV30,NA,TRBJ2-5,NA,CAWSAGPKETQYF,TGTGCCTGGAGTGCCGGACCGAAAGAGACCCAGTACTTC
TRBV18,once,TRBJ1-2,TRBD1,CASSPFARTGGDGYTF,TGTGCCAGCTCACCATTTGCCCGGACAGGGGGCGATGGCTACACCTTC
TRBV19,NA,TRBJ2-7,NA,CASSIAPSDIYEQYF,TGTGCCAGTAGTATAGCACCCAGTGATATCTACGAGCAGTACTTC
TRBV7-2,NA,TRBJ2-1,TRBD2,CASASGGEQFF,TGTGCCAGTGCTAGCGGGGGGGAGCAGTTCTTC
TRBV10-2,NA,TRBJ2-7,NA,CASSDDINRGPLVFYEQYF,TGCGCCAGCAGTGATGATATAAACCGGGGTCCCCTTGTCTTCTACGAGCAGTACTTC
TRBV7-8,NA,TRBJ1-4,NA,CASSLISGRSEKLFF,TGTGCCAGCAGCTTAATATCAGGGAGGTCTGAAAAACTGTTTTTT